Below are 28 T cell receptor beta chains sequenced from a single sample in a study of early T cells in non-severe SARS-CoV-2 infection. TCRdb re-called the 5' RACE reads with MiXCR, one entry per CDR3 protein. The table includes more than 90,000 distinct CDR3 sequences, roughly an eighth detected once. Sequenced: whole blood. Source of these receptors: an adult who was a healthcare worker with PCR-confirmed SARS-CoV-2 infection or an uninfected control (not recorded which).

This sequence joins TRBV6-2 or TRBV6-3 and TRBJ2-2; the match to TRBD1 covers 7 bases. With V trimmed by 4 bases and J by 3 bases, 8 bases remained unmatched. Per the germline V gene, CDR1 is MNHEY and CDR2 is SVGEGT. The CDR3 spans 16 residues. DNA of the CDR3: TGTGCCAGCAGTTCTATGCGACAGGGTGACACCGGGGAGCTGTTTTTT. Its protein product is CASSSMRQGDTGELFF.

This clonotype was detected only a few times. The chain is built from TRBV7-8 and TRBJ2-1; the D gene is possibly TRBD1 (6 bases). Trimming pared 4 bases from V and 6 bases from J, leaving 16 bases between. This CDR3 has 15 residues. Per the germline V gene, CDR1 is SGHVS and CDR2 is FQNEAQ. The DNA for the CDR3 is TGTGCCAGCAGCTACAGGGATCGATTGGCCAATGAGCAGTTCTTC. Its translation is CASSYRDRLANEQFF.

The rearrangement links TRBV29-1 to TRBJ2-1; 12 bases line up with TRBD1. CDR1 and CDR2 (germline): SQVTM, ANQGSEA. Trimming took 7 bases from V and 9 from J; bases not matched to a gene: 16. The CDR3 length is 16 residues. In DNA form, the CDR3 reads TGCAGCGCCGAAAGGGGCGTTGGGACAGGGGGCCTTGAGCAGTTCTTC. This translates into CSAERGVGTGGLEQFF.

The chain couples TRBV5-1 to TRBJ1-2; D not certain. This CDR3 is 13 amino acids long. The germline V gene encodes CDR1 SGHRS and CDR2 YFSETQ. V gave up 0 bases and J gave up 1 base, with 4 bases separating them. The CDR3 DNA reads as TGCGCCAGCAGCTTGGGGAATAACTATGGCTACACCTTC. It encodes CASSLGNNYGYTF.

A few counts support this clonotype. The genes are TRBV2 and TRBJ1-1, with a weak D call TRBD1 (5 bases). The germline V and J ends were trimmed by 7 bases and 6 bases, with 12 bases remaining between them. In germline, CDR1 is SNHLY, CDR2 FYNNEI. The CDR3 has 12 residues. The CDR3 DNA is TGTGCCAGCATTAGGGGTTTTGCTGAAGCTTTCTTT. Protein sequence: CASIRGFAEAFF.

Many counts were recorded for this clonotype. The rearrangement joins TRBV7-8 to TRBJ2-2; D is undetermined. The V end lost 0 bases, the J end lost 4 bases, and 9 bases lay between the germline ends. This CDR3 region has 15 residues. Per the germline V gene, CDR1 is SGHVS and CDR2 is FQNEAQ. The CDR3 bases are TGTGCCAGCAGCTTAGCGCTCCAGCGCACCGGGGAGCTGTTTTTT. It encodes CASSLALQRTGELFF.

This clonotype was counted only a few times. CDR3: CSGGEGDEQYF. The DNA for the CDR3 is TGCAGTGGAGGAGAGGGTGACGAGCAGTACTTC. The chain carries TRBV29-1 and TRBJ2-7; the D gene is possibly TRBD2 (5 bases). The CDR3 sequence is 11 residues long. Germline CDR1 reads SQVTM; CDR2 reads ANQGSEA.

This clonotype occurred many times. This sequence joins TRBV23-1 and TRBJ1-1, with D perhaps matching TRBD1 (6 bases). TRBV23-1 belongs to the ORF category, with a function that is uncertain. Trimming stripped 2 bases from V and 1 base from J, with 14 bases between. This CDR3 has 16 residues. The CDR3 spells CASSQLPGTPNTEAFF. CDR3 DNA: TGCGCCAGCAGTCAACTACCCGGGACACCGAACACTGAAGCTTTCTTT.

J is TRBJ2-2 and V is TRBV7-9; D not resolved. The CDR3 totals 15 residues. V was cut by 4 bases and J by 5 bases, with 14 bases left in between. CDR1 and CDR2 from the germline V gene are SEHNR and FQNEAQ (reference sequence). DNA for the CDR3: TGTGCCAGCAGCTACCTGGCCGTCCAAACCGGGGAGCTGTTTTTT. Protein product: CASSYLAVQTGELFF.

This clonotype has just a few counts. The chain is built from TRBV3-1 and TRBJ1-2; D ambiguous. With 4 bases removed from V and 2 bases from J, the gap between germline ends came to 14 bases. Germline CDR1 and CDR2: LGHDT and YNNKEL (reference sequence). CDR3 length equals 15 residues. The CDR3 DNA follows: TGTGCCAGCAGCCTATACTCGGAGAGGAACTATGGCTACACCTTC. It specifies CASSLYSERNYGYTF.

For this clonotype: The junction departs from the called germline gene at one end, perhaps through a read error. The chain employs TRBV7-9 and TRBJ2-1, with D maybe TRBD2 (5 bases). The CDR3 is made up of 16 amino acids. Germline CDR1 SEHNR, CDR2 FQNEAQ (reference sequence). The CDR3 DNA follows: TGTGCCAGCAGGTTAGTGCCGGGGAGCTCCTACAATGAGCAGTTCTTC. Translation gives CASRLVPGSSYNEQFF.

V and J are TRBV20-1 and TRBJ1-2, with D possibly TRBD1 on 6 matching bases. The CDR3 totals 15 residues. CDR1 and CDR2 (germline): DFQATT, SNEGSKA (reference sequence). With 6 bases removed from V and 5 bases from J, the gap between germline ends came to 22 bases. CDR3 coding DNA: TGCAGTGCAACAAGACAGGTCCTCTTGGAGTATGGCTACACCTTC. This gives the protein CSATRQVLLEYGYTF.

In this sample, this clonotype turned up many times. The chain employs TRBV6-5 and TRBJ1-1; D not certain. Germline V gene data show CDR1 as MNHEY and CDR2 as SVGAGI. V was trimmed by 0 bases and J by 1 base, leaving 9 bases between them. This CDR3 spans 15 amino acids. CDR3 loop: CASSYSGLSNTEAFF. The CDR3 region has the DNA TGTGCCAGCAGTTACTCGGGCTTATCGAACACTGAAGCTTTCTTT.

On this clonotype: Given a much more abundant clone one base away, this may be a read error. V gene TRBV6-2 or TRBV6-3 combines with J gene TRBJ1-6; tentative D call: TRBD1 (5 bases). Trimming took 5 bases from V and 9 from J, leaving 17 bases between them. The length of the CDR3 is 15 residues. Germline V gives CDR1 MNHEY, CDR2 SVGEGT. The chain's CDR3 is CASSTPHLGGSPLHF. The CDR3 nucleotides read TGTGCCAGCAGTACCCCTCATTTGGGGGGTTCACCCCTCCACTTT.

V gene TRBV18 combines with J gene TRBJ2-7; tentative D call: TRBD1 (5 bases). CDR1 is KGHSH and CDR2 is LQKENI in the germline V gene. Trimming took off 3 bases at V and 4 bases at J, with 10 bases between the two ends. The CDR3 consists of 13 residues. The DNA for the CDR3 is TGTGCCAGCTCACCGGGGCTAATATACGAGCAGTACTTC. It translates to CASSPGLIYEQYF.

This clonotype was seen repeatedly, ten times or more. The V and J genes are TRBV7-8 and TRBJ1-4, with D unresolved. V lost 1 base to trimming and J lost 10 bases, with 7 bases between them. The CDR3 totals 12 residues. From germline, CDR1 is SGHVS and CDR2 FQNEAQ. Written as DNA, the CDR3 is TGTGCCAGCAGCTTAGTCTCGGGAAAACTGTTTTTT. Translated, it gives CASSLVSGKLFF.

This clonotype was picked up a small number of times. J is TRBJ2-5 and V is TRBV7-9; D possibly matches TRBD1 or TRBD2 (5 bases each). CDR1 and CDR2 (germline): SEHNR, FQNEAQ (reference sequence). The CDR3 has 11 residues. V lost 11 bases and J 2 bases, leaving 9 bases between the germline ends. The CDR3 bases are TGTGCCGGGGGTCTTCAAGAGACCCAGTACTTC. Protein sequence: CAGGLQETQYF.

This clonotype has ten or more counts. The chain has TRBV29-1 and TRBJ1-1, with TRBD1 identical over 7 bases. Unmatched junction bases numbered 12, after V lost 7 bases and J lost 7 bases. The germline CDR1 and CDR2 sequences are SQVTM and ANQGSEA. CDR3 length: 13 residues. The CDR3 region has the DNA TGCAGCGGGATCGACAGGGAATGGGGTGAAGCTTTCTTT. This gives the protein CSGIDREWGEAFF.

The rearrangement joins TRBV29-1 to TRBJ2-7, with D tentatively TRBD1 (6 bases). Germline V gene lookup returns CDR1 SQVTM and CDR2 ANQGSEA. V gave up 3 bases and J gave up 3 bases, with 18 bases separating them. The CDR3 runs 15 residues. The CDR3 loop is CSVDAGVSWGYEQYF. The CDR3 coding sequence is TGCAGCGTTGACGCAGGGGTATCTTGGGGCTACGAGCAGTACTTC.

This sequence joins TRBV29-1 and TRBJ2-3; TRBD1 or TRBD2 may be the D gene (6 bases each). Trimming removed 6 bases from V and 3 bases from J, with 13 bases in between. The CDR3 length is 13 residues. CDR1 and CDR2 from the germline V gene are SQVTM and ANQGSEA. DNA of the CDR3: TGCAGCGTAGGGGGGCGGTGGACAGATACGCAGTATTTT. This translates into CSVGGRWTDTQYF.

The V call is TRBV12-3 or TRBV12-4, the J call TRBJ1-2; D gene unclear. This CDR3 has 14 amino acids. V lost 6 bases and J 2 bases, leaving 13 bases between the germline ends. The CDR3 DNA is TGTGCCAGCAGCCGCGGGGATATAAACTATGGCTACACCTTC. This translates into CASSRGDINYGYTF.

J is TRBJ1-6 and V is TRBV6-6, with TRBD1 as a possible D gene (5 bases). With 6 bases removed from V and 1 base from J, the gap between germline ends came to 16 bases. CDR1 is MNHNY and CDR2 is SVGAGI in the germline V gene (reference sequence). The CDR3 consists of 17 residues. CDR3 amino acids: CASRRRKQVSYNSPLHF. DNA of the CDR3: TGTGCCAGCAGGAGACGTAAACAGGTTTCCTATAATTCACCCCTCCACTTT.

This clonotype was seen at least ten times. This sequence joins TRBV12-3 or TRBV12-4 and TRBJ2-5; TRBD1 aligns across 7 bases. The ends lost 7 bases at V and 3 bases at J; junction bases unmatched: 5. This CDR3 is built from 13 residues. The DNA of the CDR3 is TGTGCCAGCACCCGCGACAGGGAAGAGACCCAGTACTTC. Protein product: CASTRDREETQYF.

This clonotype was recorded many times. The gene calls are TRBV4-2 and TRBJ2-5; TRBD1 agrees at 10 bases. The germline gives CDR1 LGHNA, CDR2 YNFKEQ. The CDR3 spans 16 residues. The trim removed 1 base at V and 6 bases at J, leaving 8 bases unmatched. The CDR3 region is CASSQAAGQGVKTQYF. The CDR3 DNA reads TGTGCCAGCAGCCAAGCCGCCGGACAGGGGGTGAAGACCCAGTACTTC.

The J gene is TRBJ2-7, the V gene TRBV28; D not certain. Trimming shortened V by 4 bases and J by 7 bases, and 8 bases separated the two germline ends. CDR3 size: 11 residues. Germline CDR1 reads MDHEN; CDR2 reads SYDVKM. The CDR3 DNA reads as TGTGCCAGCAGTTCTCCCCGAGAGCAGTACTTC. It encodes CASSSPREQYF.

This clonotype was counted a few times. J is TRBJ2-3 and V is TRBV7-6; possible D gene TRBD1, 6 bases. This CDR3 is 15 amino acids long. V gave up 3 bases and J gave up 4 bases, with 14 bases separating them. Germline lookup yields CDR1 SGHVS and CDR2 FNYEAQ. The CDR3 reads CASSLNRVGADTQYF. CDR3 DNA sequence: TGTGCCAGCAGCTTGAACAGGGTTGGAGCAGATACGCAGTATTTT.

This clonotype came up a few times. The V gene is TRBV12-3 or TRBV12-4, the J gene TRBJ1-5; the D gene is possibly TRBD1 (5 bases). The CDR3 contains 15 residues. V lost 5 bases and J lost 7, with 18 bases in between. The CDR3 is CASSLDQRGLQPQHF. The CDR3 DNA follows: TGTGCCAGCAGTCTGGACCAAAGGGGATTGCAGCCCCAGCATTTT.

The chain uses TRBV6-2 or TRBV6-3 and TRBJ2-1, with 11 bases fitting TRBD2. CDR1 and CDR2 (germline): MNHEY, SVGEGT. Germline trimming cut 5 bases from V and 7 bases from J; bases unmatched to any gene: 7. There are 15 residues in the CDR3. The CDR3 nucleotides read TGTGCCAGCAGTGACAGTAGCGGGGGGGCTAATGAGCAGTTCTTC. Residues: CASSDSSGGANEQFF.